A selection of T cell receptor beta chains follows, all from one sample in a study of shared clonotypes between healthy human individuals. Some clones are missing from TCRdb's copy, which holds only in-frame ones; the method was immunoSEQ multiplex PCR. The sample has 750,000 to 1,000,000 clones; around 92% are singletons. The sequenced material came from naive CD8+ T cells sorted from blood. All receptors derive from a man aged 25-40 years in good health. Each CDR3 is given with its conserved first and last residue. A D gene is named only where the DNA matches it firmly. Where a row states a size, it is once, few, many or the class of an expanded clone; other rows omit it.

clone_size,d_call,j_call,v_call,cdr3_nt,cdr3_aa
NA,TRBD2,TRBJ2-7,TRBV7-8,TGTGCCAGCAGCTCAAGCGGGAGTTCCTTTAGTGGGCTAAGGGAGCAGTACTTC,CASSSSGSSFSGLREQYF
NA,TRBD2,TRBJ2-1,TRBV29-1,TGCAGCGTTGACAGTTTACTGACTAGCGGGACCTACAATGAGCAGTTCTTC,CSVDSLLTSGTYNEQFF
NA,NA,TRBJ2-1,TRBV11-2,TGTGCCAGCAGCTTAGTACCAGACCGGTCCTACAATGAGCAGTTCTTC,CASSLVPDRSYNEQFF
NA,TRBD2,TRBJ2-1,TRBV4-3,TGCGCCAGCAGCCCGAGACTAGCGGGACTATCCTACAATGAGCAGTTCTTC,CASSPRLAGLSYNEQFF
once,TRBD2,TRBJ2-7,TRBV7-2,TGTGCCAGCAGCTTAGGTTCTCTTAGCGGGTTCTACGAGCAGTACTTC,CASSLGSLSGFYEQYF
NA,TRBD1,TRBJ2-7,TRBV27,TGTGCCAGCAGTCAACCGGGACAGGGATACCACGAGCAGTACTTC,CASSQPGQGYHEQYF
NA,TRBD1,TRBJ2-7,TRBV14,TGTGCCAGCAGCCAAGGACCGGGACAGGGCTTCTACGAGCAGTACTTC,CASSQGPGQGFYEQYF
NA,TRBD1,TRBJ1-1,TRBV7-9,TGTGCCAGCAGCCCAAAGGACAGGGTGGCCGTGAACACTGAAGCTTTCTTT,CASSPKDRVAVNTEAFF
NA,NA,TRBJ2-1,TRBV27,TGTGCCAGCAGCACCTCGGTTGCCCAGTTCTTC,CASSTSVAQFF
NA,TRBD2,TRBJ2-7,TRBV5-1,TGCGCCAGCAGCTCTGAACCCGGGACTAGCGGTTACGAGCAGTACTTC,CASSSEPGTSGYEQYF
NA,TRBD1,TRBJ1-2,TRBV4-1,TGCGCCAGCAGCCCCGGACAGGGATCGATCTATGGCTACACCTTC,CASSPGQGSIYGYTF
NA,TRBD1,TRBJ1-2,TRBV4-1,TGCGCCAGCATTGGGTCAGGGGGATATGGCTACACCTTC,CASIGSGGYGYTF
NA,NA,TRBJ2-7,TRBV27,TGTGCCAGCAGTTTACGGGGGGCGCCTTACGAGCAGTACTTC,CASSLRGAPYEQYF
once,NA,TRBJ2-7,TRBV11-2,TGTGCCAGCGCCCCGTATCGCGGGACGGAGCCCTACGAGCAGTACTTC,CASAPYRGTEPYEQYF
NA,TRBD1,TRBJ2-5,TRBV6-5,TGTGCCAGCAGTTACTGGACAGGGGACCAAGAGACCCAGTACTTC,CASSYWTGDQETQYF
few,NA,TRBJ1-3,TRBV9,TGTGCCAGCAGCGGCGACCACTCTGGAAACACCATATATTTT,CASSGDHSGNTIYF
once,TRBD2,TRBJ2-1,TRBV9,TGTGCCAGCAGCAACAGGGGTAGCGGGAGCTCCTACAATGAGCAGTTCTTC,CASSNRGSGSSYNEQFF
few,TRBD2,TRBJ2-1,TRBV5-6,TGTGCCAGCAGCTTTCTGCTAGCGGGAGATGAGCAGTTCTTC,CASSFLLAGDEQFF
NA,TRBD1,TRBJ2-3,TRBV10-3,TGTGCCATCAGGACAGGGGATGGCACAGATACGCAGTATTTT,CAIRTGDGTDTQYF
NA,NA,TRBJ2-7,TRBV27,TGTGCCAGCGGGAGGAGCTCCTACGAGCAGTACTTC,CASGRSSYEQYF
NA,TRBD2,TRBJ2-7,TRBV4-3,TGCGCCAGCAGCCAAGGGACTAGCGGGAGTTCTTGGGAGCAGTACTTC,CASSQGTSGSSWEQYF
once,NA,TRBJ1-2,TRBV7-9,TGTGCCAGCAGCTTGTATGGTAATTATGGCTACACCTTC,CASSLYGNYGYTF
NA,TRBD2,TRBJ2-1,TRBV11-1,TGTGCCAGCAGCTCAGTGGGGACTAGCGGGAATGAGCAGTTCTTC,CASSSVGTSGNEQFF